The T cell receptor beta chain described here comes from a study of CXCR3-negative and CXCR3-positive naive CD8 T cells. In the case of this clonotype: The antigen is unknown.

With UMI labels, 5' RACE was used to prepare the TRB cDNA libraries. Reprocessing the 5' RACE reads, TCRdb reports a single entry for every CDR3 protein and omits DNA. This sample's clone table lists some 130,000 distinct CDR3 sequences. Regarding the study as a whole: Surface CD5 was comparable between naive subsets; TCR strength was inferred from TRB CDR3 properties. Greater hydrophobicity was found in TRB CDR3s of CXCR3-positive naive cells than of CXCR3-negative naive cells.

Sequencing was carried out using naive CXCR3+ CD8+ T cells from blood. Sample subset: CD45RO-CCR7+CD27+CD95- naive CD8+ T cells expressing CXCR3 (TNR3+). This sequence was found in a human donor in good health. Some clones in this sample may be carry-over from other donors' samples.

CDR3 loop: CASSPLPQNYGYTF. The chain employs TRBV3-1 and TRBJ1-2; with no DNA, the TCRdb D assignment of TRBD1 cannot be verified. The V gene's germline CDR1 is LGHDT and CDR2 YNNKEL (reference sequence). This CDR3 has 14 residues.